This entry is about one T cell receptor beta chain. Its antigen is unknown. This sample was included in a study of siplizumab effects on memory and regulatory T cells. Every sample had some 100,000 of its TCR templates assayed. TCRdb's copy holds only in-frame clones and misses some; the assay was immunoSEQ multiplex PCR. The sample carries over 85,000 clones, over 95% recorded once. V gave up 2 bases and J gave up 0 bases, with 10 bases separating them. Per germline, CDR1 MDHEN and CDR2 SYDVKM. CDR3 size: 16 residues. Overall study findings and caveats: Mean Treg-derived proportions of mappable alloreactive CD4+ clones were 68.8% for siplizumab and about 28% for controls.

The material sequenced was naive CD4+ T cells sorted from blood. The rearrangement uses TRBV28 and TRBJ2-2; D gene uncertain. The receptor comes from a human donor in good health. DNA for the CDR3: TGTGCCAGCAGTTTAGCCTCTACTCCGAACACCGGGGAGCTGTTTTTT. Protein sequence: CASSLASTPNTGELFF.